Listed here are 22 T cell receptor beta chains from one sample, sequenced in a study of T cell responses to AZD1222 COVID-19 vaccine. The protocol was immunoSEQ multiplex PCR, while the TCRdb copy is restricted to in-frame clones and leaves out a portion. The sample lists around 110,000 clones, roughly nine tenths occurring once. This sample comprised peripheral blood, obtained 28 days after the second AZD1222 dose. These receptors all come from an adult who received the AZD1222 COVID-19 vaccine.

The chain uses TRBV27 and TRBJ2-7, with 7 bases that match TRBD2. This CDR3 comprises 19 residues. Germline V CDR1 and CDR2: MNHEY, SMNVEV (reference sequence). The V and J ends lost 5 bases and 0 bases, in that order; junction bases with no gene match: 19. Written as DNA, the CDR3 is TGTGCCAGCAGTAAGGGGATTCGGGGAGGGGCCCAATACTCCTACGAGCAGTACTTC. Its protein product is CASSKGIRGGAQYSYEQYF.

The chain couples TRBV5-6 to TRBJ2-7, with 7 positions matching TRBD2. This CDR3 is 14 amino acids long. V shed 4 bases and J 4 bases; nucleotides not matched to a gene: 8. Germline values: CDR1 SGHDT, CDR2 YYEEEE. Written as DNA, the CDR3 is TGTGCCAGCAGCCCGGCAGGGAGGGGTTACGAGCAGTACTTC. This codes for CASSPAGRGYEQYF.

The chain has TRBV28 and TRBJ1-2; 9 bases match TRBD1. The CDR3 runs 15 residues. The J segment lost 0 bases and the V segment lost 5 bases, leaving 4 bases of the junction unmatched. Germline assignment: CDR1 MDHEN and CDR2 SYDVKM. The CDR3 nucleotides are TGTGCCAGCAGTACACAGGGGGCCCCTAACTATGGCTACACCTTC. Translating gives CASSTQGAPNYGYTF.

The chain recombines TRBV5-4 with TRBJ1-2; no clear D gene. The CDR3 contains 13 residues. CDR1 and CDR2 (germline): SGHNT, YYREEE (reference sequence). Trimming shortened V by 4 bases and J by 2 bases, and 9 bases separated the two germline ends. The CDR3, as DNA: TGTGCCAGCAGCCAAAGCAGAAACTATGGCTACACCTTC. This encodes CASSQSRNYGYTF.

This rearrangement joins TRBV28 to TRBJ2-7, with D possibly being TRBD1 (5 bases). The CDR3 is 14 residues long. Trimming left V 5 bases short and J 3 bases short, with 14 bases between. Germline V CDR1 and CDR2: MDHEN, SYDVKM. The CDR3, as DNA: TGTGCCAGCAGTGCCAGACAGCCCTACTACGAGCAGTACTTC. It is translated as CASSARQPYYEQYF. Combining the CDR3 with reference TRBV28 and TRBJ2-7 gives the whole variable domain DVKVTQSSRYLVKRTGEKVFLECVQDMDHENMFWYRQDPGLGLRLIYFSYDVKMKEKGDIPEGYSVSREKKERFSLILESASTNQTSMYLCASSARQPYYEQYFGPGTRLTVT.

The chain recombines TRBV14 with TRBJ2-3; no firm D call. The V end lost 2 bases, the J end lost 2 bases, and 8 bases lay between the germline ends. Germline V CDR1 and CDR2: SGHDN, FVKESK. This CDR3 region has 14 residues. The CDR3 protein is CASSQLGPTDTQYF. DNA for the CDR3: TGTGCCAGCAGCCAACTTGGACCCACAGATACGCAGTATTTT. The full variable domain, its missing parts supplied by reference TRBV14 and TRBJ2-3, is EAGVTQFPSHSVIEKGQTVTLRCDPISGHDNLYWYRRVMGKEIKFLLHFVKESKQDESGMPNNRFLAERTGGTYSTLKVQPAELEDSGVYFCASSQLGPTDTQYFGPGTRLTVL.

The V and J genes are TRBV1 and TRBJ2-7. TRBV1 is a pseudogene segment. The CDR3 has 13 amino acids. CDR3 sequence (DNA): TGCACCAGCAGCCAACATACGGGGCACGAGCAGTACTTC. It specifies CTSSQHTGHEQYF.

This chain connects TRBV3-1 (or the pseudogene TRBV3-2) to TRBJ2-7, with a tentative D call TRBD2 (5 bases). This CDR3 is 13 amino acids long. V was pared by 4 bases and J by 5 bases, with 12 bases between. Germline assignment: CDR1 LGHDT and CDR2 YNNKEL (reference sequence). CDR3 loop: CASSPGLRNEQYF. The CDR3 nucleotides read TGTGCCAGCAGCCCTGGACTGAGAAACGAGCAGTACTTC.

The V gene is TRBV14, the J gene TRBJ1-2; 9 bases align to TRBD1. Losses at the gene ends were 1 base for V and 5 bases for J; bases not matched to a gene: 2. The germline CDR1 and CDR2 sequences are SGHDN and FVKESK. The CDR3 runs 14 residues. The CDR3 here is CASSQGQGVYGYTF. The DNA for the CDR3 is TGTGCCAGCAGCCAAGGACAGGGGGTTTATGGCTACACCTTC.

The V and J genes are TRBV28 and TRBJ2-1; 8 bases match TRBD2. This CDR3 contains 14 residues. V was clipped by 8 bases and J by 6 bases; unmatched bases: 9. Germline V gene lookup returns CDR1 MDHEN and CDR2 SYDVKM. The CDR3 here is CASRSGVSPNEQFF. The DNA for the CDR3 is TGTGCCAGCCGTAGCGGGGTCTCCCCCAATGAGCAGTTCTTC.

This rearrangement joins TRBV28 to TRBJ1-2, with a possible D match to TRBD1 (6 bases). Per germline, CDR1 MDHEN and CDR2 SYDVKM. Trimming pared 5 bases from V and 5 bases from J, leaving 18 bases between. The CDR3 spans 15 residues. The DNA of the CDR3 is TGTGCCAGCAGTGCACCGACAGGTTCAGGGTATGGCTACACCTTC. Amino acids: CASSAPTGSGYGYTF.

The chain links TRBV5-1 to TRBJ2-1; D may be TRBD2 (6 bases). V lost 2 bases and J lost 5, with 17 bases in between. The germline CDR1 and CDR2 sequences are SGHRS and YFSETQ. The CDR3 is made up of 16 amino acids. The CDR3 is CASSLELARGHNEQFF. The CDR3 bases are TGCGCCAGCAGCTTAGAACTAGCCCGAGGGCACAATGAGCAGTTCTTC.

The J gene is TRBJ1-1, the V gene TRBV12-3 or TRBV12-4; D is ambiguous. Trimming left V 6 bases short and J 5 bases short, with 13 bases between. There are 13 residues in the CDR3. The CDR3 DNA sequence: TGTGCCAGCAGCCCACCCGGGTTGACTGAAGCTTTCTTT. It encodes CASSPPGLTEAFF.

The genes are TRBV5-6 and TRBJ1-3, with D uncertain. CDR1 is SGHDT and CDR2 is YYEEEE in the germline V gene. The CDR3 loop spans 16 amino acids. Trimming cost V 1 base and J 4 bases, with 15 bases left between them. Here the CDR3 reads CASSLPSGSGGNTIYF. Written as DNA, the CDR3 is TGTGCCAGCAGCTTGCCCTCGGGCTCAGGAGGAAACACCATATATTTT.

The chain uses TRBV29-1 and TRBJ1-1; D remains unclear. Trimming shortened V by 4 bases and J by 1 base, and 13 bases separated the two germline ends. Germline V gene sequence: CDR1 SQVTM, CDR2 ANQGSEA. The CDR3 has 14 residues. CDR3 DNA: TGCAGCGTTGCCGTCCGCCTTTGGAACACTGAAGCTTTCTTT. It codes for CSVAVRLWNTEAFF.

The genes are TRBV7-2 and TRBJ2-2, with D tentatively TRBD2 (7 bases). Trimming shortened V by 5 bases and J by 3 bases, and 16 bases separated the two germline ends. From germline, CDR1 is SGHTA and CDR2 FQGNSA. This CDR3 region has 16 residues. The CDR3 here is CASSPPGGADTGELFF. For the CDR3, the DNA is TGTGCCAGCAGCCCACCGGGGGGCGCGGACACCGGGGAGCTGTTTTTT.

The V call is TRBV30, the J call TRBJ2-5; 8 nucleotides align to TRBD2. The CDR3 length is 14 residues. V was pared by 2 bases and J by 5 bases, with 7 bases of the junction left unmatched. Germline V gene sequence: CDR1 GTSNPN, CDR2 SVGIG (reference sequence). The DNA of the CDR3 is TGTGCCTGGAGTAAGCGGGAGTTCGGGGAGACCCAGTACTTC. Translated, it gives CAWSKREFGETQYF.

The J gene is TRBJ1-2, the V gene TRBV9; the D is unclear. The CDR3 is 14 amino acids. V gave up 3 bases and J gave up 0 bases, with 9 bases separating them. Germline V gene lookup returns CDR1 SGDLS and CDR2 YYNGEE. In DNA form, the CDR3 reads TGTGCCAGCAGCGCTCAGAACGCTAACTATGGCTACACCTTC. Translating it yields CASSAQNANYGYTF. Full variable domain (remainder filled in from reference TRBV9 and TRBJ1-2): DSGVTQTPKHLITATGQRVTLRCSPRSGDLSVYWYQQSLDQGLQFLIQYYNGEERAKGNILERFSAQQFPDLHSELNLSSLELGDSALYFCASSAQNANYGYTFGSGTRLTVV.

The rearrangement uses TRBV19 and TRBJ1-5, with 7 bases fitting TRBD1. J lost 6 bases, V lost 1 base, and 9 bases had no gene match. Germline CDR1 and CDR2: LNHDA and SQIVND (reference sequence). The CDR3 loop spans 16 amino acids. The CDR3, as DNA: TGTGCCAGTAGTATAGTGGCAGGGGGAAGGAGTCAGCCCCAGCATTTT. It yields the protein CASSIVAGGRSQPQHF.

This clone was recorded only once. The V gene is TRBV14, the J gene TRBJ1-2, with 9 nucleotides matching TRBD1. Trimming at V came to 1 base and at J to 2 bases, leaving 5 bases not matched to a gene. CDR1 is SGHDN, CDR2 FVKESK, per germline. This CDR3 comprises 16 residues. CDR3 region: CASSQGQGGKNYGYTF. In DNA, the CDR3 is TGTGCCAGCAGCCAAGGACAGGGGGGTAAGAACTATGGCTACACCTTC.

The CDR3 DNA sequence: TGTGCCAGCAGCGTAAGACCCCTCCAGCCTAATTCACCCCTCCACTTT. This sequence encodes CASSVRPLQPNSPLHF. This chain links TRBV7-8 with TRBJ1-6, with D unresolved. Looked up from germline, CDR1 is SGHVS and CDR2 is FQNEAQ. The CDR3 runs to 16 residues. Trimming left V 5 bases short and J 6 bases short, with 17 bases between. The full variable domain, completed using reference TRBV7-8 and TRBJ1-6, is GAGVSQSPRYKVAKRGQDVALRCDPISGHVSLFWYQQALGQGPEFLTYFQNEAQLDKSGLPSDRFFAERPEGSVSTLKIQRTQQEDSAVYLCASSVRPLQPNSPLHFGNGTRLTVT.

This chain connects TRBV4-2 to TRBJ2-7; D not certain. Germline V lookup: CDR1 LGHNA, CDR2 YNFKEQ. This CDR3 contains 12 residues. V was cut by 1 base and J by 4 bases, with 5 bases left in between. The CDR3 nucleotides are TGTGCCAGCAGCCAAGTAACGTACGAGCAGTACTTC. Translated, it gives CASSQVTYEQYF.